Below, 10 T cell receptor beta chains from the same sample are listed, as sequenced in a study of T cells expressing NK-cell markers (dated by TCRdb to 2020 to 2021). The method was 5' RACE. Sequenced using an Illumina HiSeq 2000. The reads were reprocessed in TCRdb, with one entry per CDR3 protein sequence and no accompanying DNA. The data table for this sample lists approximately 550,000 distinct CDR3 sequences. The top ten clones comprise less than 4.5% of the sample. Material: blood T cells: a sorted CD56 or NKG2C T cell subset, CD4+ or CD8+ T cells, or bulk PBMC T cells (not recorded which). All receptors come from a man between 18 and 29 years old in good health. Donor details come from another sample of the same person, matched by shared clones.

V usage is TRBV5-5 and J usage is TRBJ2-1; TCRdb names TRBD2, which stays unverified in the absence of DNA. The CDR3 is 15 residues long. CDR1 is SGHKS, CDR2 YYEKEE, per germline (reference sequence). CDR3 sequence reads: CASSQTSGSFNEQFF.

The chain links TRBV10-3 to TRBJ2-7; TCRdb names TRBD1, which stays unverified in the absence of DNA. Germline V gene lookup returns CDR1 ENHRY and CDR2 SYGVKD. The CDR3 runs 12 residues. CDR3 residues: CAISNQGFEQYF.

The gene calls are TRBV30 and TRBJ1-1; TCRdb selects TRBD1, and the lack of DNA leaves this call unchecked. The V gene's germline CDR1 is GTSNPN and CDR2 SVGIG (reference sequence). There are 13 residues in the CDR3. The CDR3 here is CAWMRDRGTEAFF.

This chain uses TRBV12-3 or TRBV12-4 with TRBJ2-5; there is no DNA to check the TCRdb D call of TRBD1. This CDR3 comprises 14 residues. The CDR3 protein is CASSKNREQETQYF.

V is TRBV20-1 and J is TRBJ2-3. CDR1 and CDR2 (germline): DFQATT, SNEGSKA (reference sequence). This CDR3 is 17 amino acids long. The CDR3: CSARDRLGTLSTDTQYF.

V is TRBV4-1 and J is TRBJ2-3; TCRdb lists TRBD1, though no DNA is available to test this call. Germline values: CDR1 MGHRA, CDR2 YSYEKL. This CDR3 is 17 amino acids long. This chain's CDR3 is CASSHFLGGARTDTQYF.

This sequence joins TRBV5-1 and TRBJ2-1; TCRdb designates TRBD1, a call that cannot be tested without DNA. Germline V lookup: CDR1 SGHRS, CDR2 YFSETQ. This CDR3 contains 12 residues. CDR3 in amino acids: CASSLDEGEQFF.

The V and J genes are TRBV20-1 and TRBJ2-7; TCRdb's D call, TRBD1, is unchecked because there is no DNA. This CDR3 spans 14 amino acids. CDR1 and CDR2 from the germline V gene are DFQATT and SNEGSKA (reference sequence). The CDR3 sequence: CSARGTGGSYEQYF.

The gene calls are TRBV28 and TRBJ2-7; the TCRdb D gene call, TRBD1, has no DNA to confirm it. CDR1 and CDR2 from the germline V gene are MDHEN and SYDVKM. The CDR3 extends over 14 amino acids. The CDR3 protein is CASTSGGQSYEQYF.

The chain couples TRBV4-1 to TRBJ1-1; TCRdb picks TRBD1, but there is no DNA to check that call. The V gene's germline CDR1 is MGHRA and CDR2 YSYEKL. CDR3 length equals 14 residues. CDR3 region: CASSHGTAFTEAFF.